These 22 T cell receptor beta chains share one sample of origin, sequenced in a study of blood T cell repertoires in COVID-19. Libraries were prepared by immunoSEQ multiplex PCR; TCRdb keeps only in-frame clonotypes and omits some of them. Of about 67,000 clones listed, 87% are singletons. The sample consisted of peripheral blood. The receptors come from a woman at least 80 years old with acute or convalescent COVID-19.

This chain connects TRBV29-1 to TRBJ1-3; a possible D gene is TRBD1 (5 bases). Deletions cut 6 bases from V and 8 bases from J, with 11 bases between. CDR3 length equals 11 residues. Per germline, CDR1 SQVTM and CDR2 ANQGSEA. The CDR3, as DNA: TGCAGCGTGGGGGGGGTGGACACCATATATTTT. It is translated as CSVGGVDTIYF. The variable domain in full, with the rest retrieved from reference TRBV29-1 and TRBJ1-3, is SAVISQKPSRDICQRGTSLTIQCQVDSQVTMMFWYRQQPGQSLTLIATANQGSEATYESGFVIDKFPISRPNLTFSTLTVSNMSPEDSSIYLCSVGGVDTIYFGEGSWLTVV.

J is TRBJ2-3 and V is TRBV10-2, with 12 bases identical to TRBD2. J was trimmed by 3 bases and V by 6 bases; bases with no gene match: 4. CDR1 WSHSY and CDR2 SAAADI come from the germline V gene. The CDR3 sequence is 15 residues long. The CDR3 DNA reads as TGCGCCAGCAGGTGGACTAGCGGGGTAACAGATACGCAGTATTTT. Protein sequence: CASRWTSGVTDTQYF.

The CDR3 DNA reads as TGTGCCAGCTCACCACCGTCGACAGGGTCCGACAATGAGCAGTTCTTC. Its protein product is CASSPPSTGSDNEQFF. The chain recombines TRBV18 with TRBJ2-1, with 7 bases aligning to TRBD1. This CDR3 has 16 residues. Germline loops: CDR1 KGHSH, CDR2 LQKENI. Germline trimming cut 0 bases from V and 5 bases from J; bases unmatched to any gene: 7.

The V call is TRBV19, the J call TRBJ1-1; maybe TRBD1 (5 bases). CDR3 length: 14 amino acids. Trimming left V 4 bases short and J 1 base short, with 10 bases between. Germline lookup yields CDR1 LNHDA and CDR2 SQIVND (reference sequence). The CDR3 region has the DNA TGTGCCAGTAGTACCATCGACAGGAACACTGAAGCTTTCTTT. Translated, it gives CASSTIDRNTEAFF.

CDR3 sequence (DNA): TGTGCCAGTAGTATAGATGGGACAGGGGTGTACGAGCAGTACTTC. This encodes CASSIDGTGVYEQYF. The rearrangement joins TRBV19 to TRBJ2-7; TRBD1 matches 10 bases. Germline lookup yields CDR1 LNHDA and CDR2 SQIVND (reference sequence). CDR3 length: 15 residues. J lost 4 bases, V lost 0 bases, and 3 bases had no gene match.

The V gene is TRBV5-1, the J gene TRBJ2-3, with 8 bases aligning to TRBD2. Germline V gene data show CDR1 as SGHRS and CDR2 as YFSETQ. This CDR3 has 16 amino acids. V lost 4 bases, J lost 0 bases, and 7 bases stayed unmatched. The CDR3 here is CASSQLAALSTDTQYF. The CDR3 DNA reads TGCGCCAGCAGCCAACTAGCGGCCCTAAGCACAGATACGCAGTATTTT.

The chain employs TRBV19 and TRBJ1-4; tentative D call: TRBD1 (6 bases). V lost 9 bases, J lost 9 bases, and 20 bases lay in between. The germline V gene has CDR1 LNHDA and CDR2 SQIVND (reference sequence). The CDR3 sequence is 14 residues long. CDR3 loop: CASWATGIEKKLFF. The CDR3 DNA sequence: TGTGCCAGCTGGGCGACAGGCATCGAAAAAAAACTGTTTTTT. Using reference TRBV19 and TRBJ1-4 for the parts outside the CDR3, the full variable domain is DGGITQSPKYLFRKEGQNVTLSCEQNLNHDAMYWYRQDPGQGLRLIYYSQIVNDFQKGDIAEGYSVSREKKESFPLTVTSAQKNPTAFYLCASWATGIEKKLFFGSGTQLSVL.

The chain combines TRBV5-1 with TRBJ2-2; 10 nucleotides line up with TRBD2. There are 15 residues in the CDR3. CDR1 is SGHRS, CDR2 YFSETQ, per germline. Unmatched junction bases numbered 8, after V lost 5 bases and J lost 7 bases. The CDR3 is CASSLAGALVGELFF. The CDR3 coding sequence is TGCGCCAGCAGTCTAGCGGGGGCCCTGGTCGGGGAGCTGTTTTTT.

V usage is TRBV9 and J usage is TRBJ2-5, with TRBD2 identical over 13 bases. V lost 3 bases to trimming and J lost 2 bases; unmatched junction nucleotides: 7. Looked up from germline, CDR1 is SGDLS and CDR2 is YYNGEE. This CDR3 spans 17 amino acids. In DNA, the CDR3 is TGTGCCAGCAGCGCGCCCTCGGGACTAGCGGGGCAAGAGACCCAGTACTTC. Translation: CASSAPSGLAGQETQYF.

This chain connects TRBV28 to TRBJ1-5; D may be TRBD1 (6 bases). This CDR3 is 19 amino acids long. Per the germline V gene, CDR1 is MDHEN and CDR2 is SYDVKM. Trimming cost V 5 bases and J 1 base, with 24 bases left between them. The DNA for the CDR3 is TGTGCCAGCAGTACCTTCCCCTGGACAGACAAGACGAGCAATCAGCCCCAGCATTTT. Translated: CASSTFPWTDKTSNQPQHF.

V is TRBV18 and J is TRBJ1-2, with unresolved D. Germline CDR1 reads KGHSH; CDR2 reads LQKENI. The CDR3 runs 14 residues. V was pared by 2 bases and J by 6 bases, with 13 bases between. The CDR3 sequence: CASSPLHRENGYTF. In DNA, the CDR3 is TGTGCCAGCTCACCATTGCACCGAGAGAATGGCTACACCTTC.

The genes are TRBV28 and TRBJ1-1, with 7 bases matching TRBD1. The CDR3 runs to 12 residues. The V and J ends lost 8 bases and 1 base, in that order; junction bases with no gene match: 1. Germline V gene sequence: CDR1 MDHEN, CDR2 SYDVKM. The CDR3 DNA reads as TGTGCCAGCTGGACAGGGAACACTGAAGCTTTCTTT. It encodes CASWTGNTEAFF.

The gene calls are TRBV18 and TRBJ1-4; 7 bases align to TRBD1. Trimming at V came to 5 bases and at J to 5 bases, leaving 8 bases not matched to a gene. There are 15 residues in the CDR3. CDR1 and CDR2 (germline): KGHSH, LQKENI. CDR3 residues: CASSATGTANEKLFF. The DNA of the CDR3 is TGTGCCAGCTCAGCAACCGGGACAGCAAATGAAAAACTGTTTTTT.

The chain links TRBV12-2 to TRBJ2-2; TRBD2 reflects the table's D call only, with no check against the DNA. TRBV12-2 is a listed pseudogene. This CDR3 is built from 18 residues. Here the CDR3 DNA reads TGTGCAAGTCGCTTAGCACCTAAGAGGGCCTCGTTCACCGGGGAGCTGTTTTTT. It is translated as CASRLAPKRASFTGELFF.

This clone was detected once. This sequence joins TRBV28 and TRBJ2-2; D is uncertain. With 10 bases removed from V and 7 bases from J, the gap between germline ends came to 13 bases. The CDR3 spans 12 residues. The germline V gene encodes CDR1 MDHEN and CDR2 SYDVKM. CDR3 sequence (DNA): TGTGCCACCCGCGAAGTTAGCGGGGAGCTGTTTTTT. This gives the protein CATREVSGELFF.

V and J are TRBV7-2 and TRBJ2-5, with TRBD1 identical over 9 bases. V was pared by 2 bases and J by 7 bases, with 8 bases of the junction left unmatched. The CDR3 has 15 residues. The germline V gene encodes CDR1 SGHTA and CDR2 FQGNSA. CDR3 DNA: TGTGCCAGCAGCTTACCGGGACAGGGAGGAAGGACCCAGTACTTC. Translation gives CASSLPGQGGRTQYF.

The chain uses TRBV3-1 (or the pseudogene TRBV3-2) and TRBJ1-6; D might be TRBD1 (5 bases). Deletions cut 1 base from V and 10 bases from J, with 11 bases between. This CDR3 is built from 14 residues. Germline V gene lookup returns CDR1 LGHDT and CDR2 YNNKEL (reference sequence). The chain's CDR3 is CASSQVGGNSPLHF. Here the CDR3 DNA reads TGTGCCAGCAGCCAAGTGGGGGGGAACTCACCCCTCCACTTT.

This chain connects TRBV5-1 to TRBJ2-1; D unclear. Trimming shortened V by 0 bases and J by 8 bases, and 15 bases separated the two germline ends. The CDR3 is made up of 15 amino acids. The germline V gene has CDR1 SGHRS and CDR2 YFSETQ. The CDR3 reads CASSLAGSQEHEQFF. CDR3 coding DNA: TGCGCCAGCAGCTTGGCTGGTAGCCAAGAGCATGAGCAGTTCTTC.

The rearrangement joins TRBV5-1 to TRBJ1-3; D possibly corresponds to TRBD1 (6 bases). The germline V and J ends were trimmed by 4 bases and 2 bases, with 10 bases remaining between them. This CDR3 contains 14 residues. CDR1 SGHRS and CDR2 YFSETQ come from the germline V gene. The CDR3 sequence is CASSVRGTGNTIYF. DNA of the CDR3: TGCGCCAGCAGCGTCAGGGGCACTGGAAACACCATATATTTT. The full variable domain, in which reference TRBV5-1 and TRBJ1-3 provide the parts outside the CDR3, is KAGVTQTPRYLIKTRGQQVTLSCSPISGHRSVSWYQQTPGQGLQFLFEYFSETQRNKGNFPGRFSGRQFSNSRSEMNVSTLELGDSALYLCASSVRGTGNTIYFGEGSWLTVV.

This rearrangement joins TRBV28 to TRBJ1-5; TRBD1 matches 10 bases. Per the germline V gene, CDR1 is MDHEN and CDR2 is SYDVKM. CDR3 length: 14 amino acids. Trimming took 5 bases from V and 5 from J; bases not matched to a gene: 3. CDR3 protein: CASSPGQGDQPQHF. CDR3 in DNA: TGTGCCAGCAGTCCAGGACAGGGGGATCAGCCCCAGCATTTT.

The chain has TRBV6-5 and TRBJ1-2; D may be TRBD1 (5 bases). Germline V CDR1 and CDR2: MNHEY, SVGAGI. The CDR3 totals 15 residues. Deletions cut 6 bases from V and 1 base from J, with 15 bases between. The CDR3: CASSPFPGGNYGYTF. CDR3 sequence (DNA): TGTGCCAGCAGCCCCTTTCCCGGGGGTAACTATGGCTACACCTTC.

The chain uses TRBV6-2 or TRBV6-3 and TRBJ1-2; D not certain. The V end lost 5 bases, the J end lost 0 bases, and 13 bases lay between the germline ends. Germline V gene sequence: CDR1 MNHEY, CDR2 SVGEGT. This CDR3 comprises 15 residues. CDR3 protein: CASSDGGRANYGYTF. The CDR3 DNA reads TGTGCCAGCAGTGATGGAGGGAGGGCTAACTATGGCTACACCTTC.